What follows is one TCR beta chain and its context. What it recognizes is unknown. Noted treatment: roughly 10-day PBMC culture with coronavirus spike peptide pools or control peptides (ViraFEST assay). The data stem from a study of vaccination and CD4 T cells after COVID-19. Cultured CD4+ T-cell DNA underwent Oncomine TCR Beta short-read sequencing. One entry per CDR3 protein results from TCRdb running MiXCR on the PCR reads. The sample shows about 14,000 distinct CDR3 sequences, 50% to 70% of them seen only once. The CDR3 covers 16 residues. The V end was cut by 5 bases, the J end by 0 bases, with 16 bases between. In germline, CDR1 is SGHAT, CDR2 FQNNGV.

This chain links TRBV11-2 with TRBJ1-1, with a possible D match to TRBD1 (6 bases). The sequence came from a human donor who had recovered from COVID-19. Specimen: CD4+ T cells from blood, cultured in vitro, collected before SARS-CoV-2 vaccination. The CDR3 DNA follows: TGTGCCAGCAGCCGGGGCAGGGGACACTTGAACACTGAAGCTTTCTTT. Its protein is CASSRGRGHLNTEAFF.